These 11 T cell receptor beta chains were sequenced from one sample in a study of cytomegalovirus exposure and HLA in healthy donors. Both 60 Vbeta primers and 13 Jbeta primers went into the PCR. Data came from immunoSEQ multiplex PCR; TCRdb stores just in-frame clones and leaves some out. Of roughly 220,000 clones in the sample, roughly four fifths are singletons; the top ten hold 2.5% to 3%. The source material was PBMCs. The origin of the receptors is a woman in her 40s in good health and CMV-seronegative.

The chain links TRBV19 to TRBJ2-2, with D perhaps TRBD1 (6 bases). Germline V gene data show CDR1 as LNHDA and CDR2 as SQIVND (reference sequence). The CDR3 covers 13 residues. V was trimmed by 8 bases and J by 7 bases, leaving 14 bases between them. The CDR3 sequence: CASFKQGFGELFF. CDR3 DNA sequence: TGTGCCAGTTTCAAACAGGGATTCGGGGAGCTGTTTTTT.

The chain employs TRBV28 and TRBJ2-1, with D possibly matching TRBD2 (6 bases). Germline V lookup: CDR1 MDHEN, CDR2 SYDVKM. V gave up 5 bases and J gave up 3 bases, with 17 bases separating them. This CDR3 has 16 residues. CDR3 amino acids: CASSTAGLVFYNEQFF. CDR3 sequence (DNA): TGTGCCAGCAGTACCGCGGGATTGGTTTTCTACAATGAGCAGTTCTTC.

The chain has TRBV10-1 and TRBJ2-2; D not resolved. The CDR3 contains 13 residues. Germline CDR1 is WNHNN and CDR2 is SYGVQD (reference sequence). Trimming removed 3 bases from V and 0 bases from J, with 2 bases in between. The DNA for the CDR3 is TGCGCCAGCAGTGACTCGAACACCGGGGAGCTGTTTTTT. Translation: CASSDSNTGELFF.

The chain combines TRBV15 with TRBJ2-5; D may be TRBD1 (6 bases). The CDR3 contains 17 residues. Germline V CDR1 and CDR2: LNHNV, YYDKDF (reference sequence). The V end was cut by 1 base, the J end by 3 bases, with 18 bases between. This chain's CDR3 is CATSRVRTVYSEETQYF. The DNA of the CDR3 is TGTGCCACCAGCAGAGTACGGACAGTATACTCAGAAGAGACCCAGTACTTC.

This clone was observed a single time. V usage is TRBV7-9 and J usage is TRBJ1-4; D call uncertain. There are 11 residues in the CDR3. Germline V gives CDR1 SEHNR, CDR2 FQNEAQ (reference sequence). Trimming stripped 6 bases from V and 6 bases from J, with 5 bases between. The CDR3 bases are TGTGCCAGCAGGAGGGATGAAAAACTGTTTTTT. This codes for CASRRDEKLFF.

The chain combines TRBV27 with TRBJ2-1; a possible D gene is TRBD2 (6 bases). The germline CDR1 and CDR2 sequences are MNHEY and SMNVEV (reference sequence). V lost 6 bases and J 7 bases, leaving 16 bases between the germline ends. CDR3 length equals 14 residues. CDR3 sequence: CASSVGGTDNEQFF. The CDR3 DNA reads TGTGCCAGCAGCGTTGGAGGGACGGATAATGAGCAGTTCTTC.

The CDR3 DNA sequence: TGTGCCAGCAGTTCCGCCGGGACAGGGAATAGCAATCAGCCCCAGCATTTT. Protein product: CASSSAGTGNSNQPQHF. This chain joins TRBV28 and TRBJ1-5, with 9 bases that match TRBD1. CDR3 length equals 17 residues. V dropped 4 bases and J dropped 0; count of bases not matched to a gene: 7. Germline V gene lookup returns CDR1 MDHEN and CDR2 SYDVKM.

With regard to this clone: The germline gene is not matched at one end of the junction; a read error may be the cause. The gene calls are TRBV5-1 and TRBJ2-7; possibly TRBD1 for D (7 bases). The CDR3 has 13 residues. CDR1 is SGHRS, CDR2 YFSETQ, per germline. The CDR3 loop reads CASRLEGASEQYF. CDR3 DNA sequence: TGCGCCAGCAGGTTGGAGGGGGCAAGCGAGCAGTACTTC.

V and J are TRBV5-1 and TRBJ2-5, with a possible D match to TRBD2 (5 bases). Germline V lookup: CDR1 SGHRS, CDR2 YFSETQ. Trimming pared 3 bases from V and 1 base from J, leaving 10 bases between. This CDR3 is 14 amino acids long. This CDR3 reads CASSWVRGQETQYF. The CDR3 coding sequence is TGCGCCAGCAGCTGGGTACGGGGCCAAGAGACCCAGTACTTC.

This clone was counted a few times. The rearrangement uses TRBV7-9 and TRBJ1-5, with TRBD1 as a possible D gene (5 bases). Germline loops: CDR1 SEHNR, CDR2 FQNEAQ (reference sequence). This CDR3 contains 16 residues. Trimming left V 4 bases short and J 7 bases short, with 20 bases between. CDR3 residues: CASSSSRGLRLQPQHF. DNA for the CDR3: TGTGCCAGCAGCTCTAGCCGGGGACTAAGGCTCCAGCCCCAGCATTTT.

The chain has TRBV4-1 and TRBJ1-2; D unclear. V was shortened by 0 bases and J by 3 bases, with 14 bases between the two germline ends. Germline V CDR1 and CDR2: MGHRA, YSYEKL. The CDR3 sequence is 16 residues long. CDR3 sequence: CASSQDPGGAYYGYTF. The DNA for the CDR3 is TGCGCCAGCAGCCAAGATCCAGGAGGTGCCTACTATGGCTACACCTTC.